The clone carrying this TCR beta chain was seen only a few times. Its matching antigen is unknown. This specimen belongs to a study of beta chain features in type 1 diabetes. Findings and caveats of the study: PCR might favor shorter templates, but any such skew would affect patients and controls equally. Moderate but significant shortening of TCRB CDR3s was recorded in all four CD4+ subsets from Type 1 diabetes patients. Patients showed naive, central memory and Treg TCRB repertoires that appeared more similar than those of healthy donors.

The isolated RNA, all of it, was reverse transcribed, so expressed TCRB transcripts were what got sequenced. This table comes from immunoSEQ multiplex PCR, and its TCRdb copy is limited to in-frame clones, with some not included. In the table there are about 900,000 clones, roughly a sixth of which are singletons. Source material: naive CD4+ T cells from blood. This clonotype originated in a young woman in good health.

CDR3 coding DNA: TGTGCCAGCTCACCACTTAATCGGGCAGCGACGGAGACCCAGTACTTC. Protein sequence: CASSPLNRAATETQYF. The chain has TRBV18 and TRBJ2-5; D unclear. CDR3 length equals 16 residues. The germline gives CDR1 KGHSH, CDR2 LQKENI. Trimming took 1 base from V and 5 from J, leaving 17 bases between them.